What follows are 3 T cell receptor beta chains derived from one specimen sequenced in a study of blood T cell repertoires in COVID-19. The data were produced by immunoSEQ multiplex PCR, yet TCRdb's version contains in-frame clones alone and is incomplete. The sample consists of around 100,000 clones, 75% to 95% of them appearing once. Material for sequencing was peripheral blood. These receptors originate from a human donor in a cohort sampled during active COVID-19.

The genes are TRBV7-9 and TRBJ1-2; a possible D gene is TRBD1 (5 bases). Germline lookup yields CDR1 SEHNR and CDR2 FQNEAQ (reference sequence). The CDR3 has 15 residues. Trimming removed 1 base at V and 6 bases at J, with 15 bases between. In DNA, the CDR3 is TGTGCCAGCAGCTTAGTAGAACGGGGGATAAATGGCTACACCTTC. It is translated as CASSLVERGINGYTF.

This clone was detected only once. The chain employs TRBV7-9 and TRBJ1-2; D perhaps matches TRBD1 (6 bases). The CDR3 consists of 13 residues. CDR1 is SEHNR and CDR2 is FQNEAQ in the germline V gene (reference sequence). The ends were cut back, 4 bases at V and 4 bases at J, with 10 bases in the middle. The CDR3 DNA reads TGTGCCAGCAGCTCTGGGGGGGCCTATGGCTACACCTTC. Amino acid sequence: CASSSGGAYGYTF.

This chain links TRBV7-3 with TRBJ1-2, with D possibly TRBD1 on 6 matching bases. This CDR3 is built from 13 residues. Between the trimmed V and J ends, which lost 3 bases and 6 bases, there was a span of 11 bases. Germline loops: CDR1 SGHTA, CDR2 FQGTGA. This CDR3 is CASSLDGTNGYTF. The CDR3 coding sequence is TGTGCCAGCAGCTTGGACGGGACAAATGGCTACACCTTC.